A selection of T cell receptor beta chains follows, all from one sample in a study of shared clonotypes between healthy human individuals. Clones were read by immunoSEQ multiplex PCR, and TCRdb kept only the in-frame ones, dropping some. This table has 2.3 million or so clones, more than 85% appearing once. The sample comprised naive CD4+ T cells from PBMCs. The origin of the receptors is a man aged 18 to 30 in good health. Some clones in this sample may be carry-over from other donors' samples. CDR3s include the opening cysteine and the closing phenylalanine or tryptophan. A D gene is named only where the DNA matches it firmly. Clone size is stated in some rows and not others, as once, few, many or a class when expanded.

j_call d_call v_call clone_size cdr3_aa cdr3_nt
TRBJ2-2 TRBD2 TRBV28 NA CASSSFINAGGSGTGELFF TGTGCCAGCAGTTCTTTTATTAACGCGGGAGGATCGGGCACCGGGGAGCTGTTTTTT
TRBJ2-1 NA TRBV29-1 NA CSVLTGREGYNEQFF TGCAGCGTCCTGACAGGGAGGGAGGGCTACAATGAGCAGTTCTTC
TRBJ2-5 NA TRBV20-1 NA CSARVGETQYF TGCAGTGCTAGAGTGGGAGAGACCCAGTACTTC
TRBJ2-3 TRBD2 TRBV7-2 NA CASSSGLAADTQYF TGTGCCAGCAGCTCGGGACTAGCGGCAGATACGCAGTATTTT
TRBJ1-5 NA TRBV7-2 NA CASGNSNQPQHF TGTGCCAGCGGGAATAGCAATCAGCCCCAGCATTTT
TRBJ1-2 NA TRBV2 NA CASRTTANYGYTF TGTGCCAGCAGGACGACAGCTAACTATGGCTACACCTTC
TRBJ2-1 NA TRBV7-8 NA CASSLSRLGNEQFF TGTGCCAGCAGCTTAAGCAGGCTGGGCAATGAGCAGTTCTTC
TRBJ2-5 TRBD2 TRBV15 NA CATSRALAGGGETQYF TGTGCCACCAGCAGAGCCCTAGCGGGAGGTGGAGAGACCCAGTACTTC
TRBJ2-3 NA TRBV7-3 once CASSSRPRGSTDTQYF TGTGCCAGCAGCTCCCGACCTCGGGGAAGCACAGATACGCAGTATTTT
TRBJ2-7 TRBD2 TRBV5-4 once CASTEAGGLTRKEDEQYF TGTGCCAGCACCGAAGCGGGAGGCCTCACCAGGAAAGAGGACGAGCAGTACTTC
TRBJ2-1 NA TRBV7-2 NA CASSMDTYNEQFF TGTGCCAGCAGCATGGACACCTACAATGAGCAGTTCTTC
TRBJ2-5 NA TRBV5-1 NA CASSFGGLTPQETQYF TGCGCCAGCAGCTTCGGAGGTCTTACCCCCCAAGAGACCCAGTACTTC
TRBJ1-5 NA TRBV7-8 NA CASSPSGGSDQPQHF TGTGCCAGCAGCCCTTCTGGGGGGTCGGATCAGCCCCAGCATTTT
TRBJ1-3 NA TRBV18 NA CASSPHPILSGNTIYF TGTGCCAGCTCACCACACCCCATACTCTCTGGAAACACCATATATTTT
TRBJ1-4 NA TRBV5-3 NA CARRPEKLFF TGTGCCAGACGGCCGGAAAAACTGTTTTTT
TRBJ2-7 TRBD1 TRBV6-6 NA CASRAQGAGSYEQYF TGTGCCAGCAGAGCACAGGGGGCGGGCTCCTACGAGCAGTACTTC
TRBJ2-2 NA TRBV7-8 NA CASSSLFQGSTGELFF TGTGCCAGCAGCTCCTTATTTCAGGGGAGCACCGGGGAGCTGTTTTTT
TRBJ1-3 NA TRBV28 NA CASWGHSGNTIYF TGTGCCAGCTGGGGACATTCTGGAAACACCATATATTTT
TRBJ2-3 NA TRBV7-2 few CASSSQSSTDTQYF TGTGCCAGCAGCTCGCAGTCTAGCACAGATACGCAGTATTTT
TRBJ2-7 NA TRBV6-1 NA CASSPGTYEQYF TGTGCCAGCAGTCCCGGGACCTACGAGCAGTACTTC
TRBJ2-7 NA TRBV6-5 NA CASSYRELADEQYF TGTGCCAGCAGTTACCGGGAGTTGGCAGACGAGCAGTACTTC
TRBJ1-5 NA TRBV25-1 NA CASSERTGNQPQHF TGTGCCAGCAGTGAACGGACCGGAAATCAGCCCCAGCATTTT
TRBJ2-1 NA TRBV9 NA CASSVNTSPYNEQFF TGTGCCAGCAGCGTAAACACTAGCCCCTACAATGAGCAGTTCTTC
TRBJ2-5 TRBD2 TRBV28 NA CASSLPGGEETQYF TGTGCCAGCAGTCTACCGGGGGGTGAGGAGACCCAGTACTTC
TRBJ1-5 NA TRBV15 NA CATSRDSLMNQPQHF TGTGCCACCAGCAGGGACAGCTTAATGAATCAGCCCCAGCATTTT
TRBJ1-3 NA TRBV2 NA CASSEAPVGTFSGNTIYF TGTGCCAGCAGTGAAGCACCCGTAGGGACATTCTCTGGAAACACCATATATTTT